A single sample gave rise to the 18 T cell receptor beta chains below, sequenced in a study of control samples from healthy donors and cancer patients. TCRdb's copy holds only in-frame clones and misses some; the assay was immunoSEQ multiplex PCR. Of 130,000 or so clones listed, more than 70% are singletons. Sequenced: blood. Receptors were obtained from a man in his fifties or sixties in good health.

The V gene is TRBV30, the J gene TRBJ1-2, with D maybe TRBD1 (6 bases). Germline CDR1 GTSNPN, CDR2 SVGIG (reference sequence). V dropped 2 bases and J dropped 0 bases, with 7 bases sitting between them. The CDR3 has 13 amino acids. CDR3 sequence reads: CAWSPGANYGYTF. For the CDR3, the DNA is TGTGCCTGGAGTCCAGGGGCTAACTATGGCTACACCTTC.

This clone showed up just a few times. The chain employs TRBV28 and TRBJ2-5; D uncertain. Deletions cut 6 bases from V and 0 bases from J, with 8 bases between. This CDR3 comprises 13 residues. The germline gives CDR1 MDHEN, CDR2 SYDVKM. CDR3 in DNA: TGTGCCAGCAGCCGACGGAACCAAGAGACCCAGTACTTC. Amino acid sequence: CASSRRNQETQYF. Together with reference TRBV28 and TRBJ2-5, the CDR3 gives the full variable domain: DVKVTQSSRYLVKRTGEKVFLECVQDMDHENMFWYRQDPGLGLRLIYFSYDVKMKEKGDIPEGYSVSREKKERFSLILESASTNQTSMYLCASSRRNQETQYFGPGTRLLVL.

The V call is TRBV9, the J call TRBJ2-1, with D hard to call. The CDR3 contains 15 residues. V lost 0 bases, J lost 5 bases, and 12 bases lay in between. Looked up from germline, CDR1 is SGDLS and CDR2 is YYNGEE. DNA of the CDR3: TGTGCCAGCAGCGTAGGGGGTCTGACGAACAATGAGCAGTTCTTC. It specifies CASSVGGLTNNEQFF.

The J gene is TRBJ2-2, the V gene TRBV19, with TRBD1 as a possible D gene (6 bases). Trimming left V 5 bases short and J 0 bases short, with 13 bases between. This CDR3 is 16 amino acids long. Germline lookup yields CDR1 LNHDA and CDR2 SQIVND (reference sequence). As DNA, the CDR3 is TGTGCCAGTAGTGTCAAGGGGACAACGAACACCGGGGAGCTGTTTTTT. Amino acid sequence: CASSVKGTTNTGELFF. Full variable domain (rest looked up from reference TRBV19 and TRBJ2-2): DGGITQSPKYLFRKEGQNVTLSCEQNLNHDAMYWYRQDPGQGLRLIYYSQIVNDFQKGDIAEGYSVSREKKESFPLTVTSAQKNPTAFYLCASSVKGTTNTGELFFGEGSRLTVL.

The chain uses TRBV6-1 and TRBJ1-2; a possible D gene is TRBD1 (5 bases). CDR3 length: 14 amino acids. Germline-derived CDR1 and CDR2 are MNHNS and SASEGT. Trimming left V 2 bases short and J 6 bases short, with 13 bases between. CDR3 residues: CASSEPGEGNGYTF. In DNA, the CDR3 is TGTGCCAGCAGTGAACCGGGGGAAGGTAATGGCTACACCTTC.

V is TRBV5-6 and J is TRBJ1-1; the D gene is possibly TRBD1 (6 bases). The germline V gene has CDR1 SGHDT and CDR2 YYEEEE. This CDR3 is 14 amino acids long. The V end was cut by 3 bases, the J end by 4 bases, with 13 bases between. For the CDR3, the DNA is TGTGCCAGCAGCTCTGGACAGCGTGTCACTGAAGCTTTCTTT. This encodes CASSSGQRVTEAFF. Full variable domain (missing parts from reference TRBV5-6 and TRBJ1-1): DAGVTQSPTHLIKTRGQQVTLRCSPKSGHDTVSWYQQALGQGPQFIFQYYEEEERQRGNFPDRFSGHQFPNYSSELNVNALLLGDSALYLCASSSGQRVTEAFFGQGTRLTVV.

The chain joins TRBV2 to TRBJ1-1; D is possibly TRBD1 (5 bases). The V and J ends lost 4 bases and 2 bases respectively, with 8 bases between them. This CDR3 comprises 13 residues. The V gene's germline CDR1 is SNHLY and CDR2 FYNNEI. Here the CDR3 reads CASSVGVNTEAFF. CDR3 DNA sequence: TGTGCCAGCAGTGTGGGGGTCAACACTGAAGCTTTCTTT.

This chain joins TRBV9 and TRBJ1-2, with TRBD1 as a possible D gene (6 bases). There are 14 residues in the CDR3. Germline V CDR1 and CDR2: SGDLS, YYNGEE. V lost 0 bases to trimming and J lost 7 bases, with 13 bases between them. The DNA of the CDR3 is TGTGCCAGCAGCGTAGTTTCAGGGGCGCGTGGCTACACCTTC. It specifies CASSVVSGARGYTF.

DNA of the CDR3: TGTGCCAGCAGTTCCCGGACAGGGGGCGTTGGAAACACCATATATTTT. This gives the protein CASSSRTGGVGNTIYF. The chain links TRBV28 to TRBJ1-3; 11 bases agree with TRBD1. Germline CDR1 MDHEN, CDR2 SYDVKM. V lost 4 bases to trimming and J lost 3 bases; unmatched junction nucleotides: 5. The CDR3 length is 16 residues.

About this clone: A junction end diverges from the germline sequence, so it may reflect a read error. The chain uses TRBV11-3 and TRBJ2-1, with unresolved D. Per germline, CDR1 SGHNT and CDR2 YENEEA. This CDR3 contains 13 residues. In DNA form, the CDR3 reads TGTGCCAGCAGTTTAGGAGAGGTCAATGAGCAGTTCTTC. This translates into CASSLGEVNEQFF.

The chain joins TRBV6-6 to TRBJ2-3; 11 bases line up with TRBD2. Trimming removed 5 bases from V and 4 bases from J; junction bases left unmatched: 5. From germline, CDR1 is MNHNY and CDR2 SVGAGI (reference sequence). The CDR3 extends over 15 amino acids. The CDR3 DNA reads as TGTGCCAGCAGTACCCAACTAGCGGGGGCAGATACGCAGTATTTT. It encodes CASSTQLAGADTQYF.

The V gene is TRBV10-3, the J gene TRBJ1-2; D might be TRBD1 (6 bases). CDR1 ENHRY and CDR2 SYGVKD come from the germline V gene. V lost 9 bases to trimming and J lost 0 bases, with 20 bases between them. There are 16 residues in the CDR3. The CDR3 sequence is CAIRGGGAFTNYGYTF. The DNA of the CDR3 is TGTGCCATTCGAGGAGGGGGTGCCTTCACTAACTATGGCTACACCTTC.

The chain links TRBV7-3 to TRBJ2-2; no firm D call. Germline V gene data show CDR1 as SGHTA and CDR2 as FQGTGA. CDR3 length: 12 amino acids. The germline V and J ends were trimmed by 6 bases and 0 bases, with 2 bases remaining between them. The CDR3 protein is CASSTNTGELFF. CDR3 in DNA: TGTGCCAGCAGTACGAACACCGGGGAGCTGTTTTTT.

CDR3 nucleotide sequence: TGTGCCAGCAGTAAGACAGGGGTTCAACTCGCCAAAAACATTCAGTACTTC. This codes for CASSKTGVQLAKNIQYF. V and J are TRBV28 and TRBJ2-4; 8 bases fit TRBD1. The CDR3 length is 17 residues. The J segment lost 1 base and the V segment lost 5 bases, leaving 10 bases of the junction unmatched. The germline CDR1 and CDR2 sequences are MDHEN and SYDVKM. Filled out from reference TRBV28 and TRBJ2-4, the complete variable domain reads DVKVTQSSRYLVKRTGEKVFLECVQDMDHENMFWYRQDPGLGLRLIYFSYDVKMKEKGDIPEGYSVSREKKERFSLILESASTNQTSMYLCASSKTGVQLAKNIQYFGAGTRLSVL.

This rearrangement joins TRBV3-1 (or the pseudogene TRBV3-2) to TRBJ1-2, with 8 bases that match TRBD1. The CDR3 is 15 amino acids. V gave up 1 base and J gave up 2 bases; unmatched junction bases: 3. The germline gives CDR1 LGHDT, CDR2 YNNKEL (reference sequence). CDR3 in DNA: TGTGCCAGCAGCCAAGGGGACAGGAGGAACTATGGCTACACCTTC. Translated, it gives CASSQGDRRNYGYTF.

The chain combines TRBV20-1 with TRBJ2-7; D ambiguous. The CDR3 contains 13 residues. Per the germline V gene, CDR1 is DFQATT and CDR2 is SNEGSKA (reference sequence). Trimming pared 3 bases from V and 1 base from J, leaving 10 bases between. The CDR3 region is CSASFVRSYEQYF. The CDR3 DNA follows: TGCAGTGCTAGTTTCGTACGTTCCTACGAGCAGTACTTC.

This chain connects TRBV7-3 to TRBJ2-5; TRBD2 matches at 8 bases. Per the germline V gene, CDR1 is SGHTA and CDR2 is FQGTGA. This CDR3 has 16 amino acids. Trimming removed 2 bases from V and 1 base from J; junction bases left unmatched: 6. The CDR3 coding sequence is TGTGCCAGCAGCTTATTCGGCGGGGGGATCCAAGAGACCCAGTACTTC. It translates to CASSLFGGGIQETQYF. Full variable domain (missing parts from reference TRBV7-3 and TRBJ2-5): GAGVSQTPSNKVTEKGKYVELRCDPISGHTALYWYRQSLGQGPEFLIYFQGTGAADDSGLPNDRFFAVRPEGSVSTLKIQRTERGDSAVYLCASSLFGGGIQETQYFGPGTRLLVL.

V and J are TRBV24-1 and TRBJ2-5; a weak D match, TRBD2 (5 bases). The V gene lost 10 bases and the J gene lost 5 bases, with 19 bases spanning the gap. This CDR3 has 14 amino acids. From germline, CDR1 is KGHDR and CDR2 SFDVKD. DNA of the CDR3: TGTGCCACTAAGGACTCGTACCAAGATGAGACCCAGTACTTC. It yields the protein CATKDSYQDETQYF.